What follows is one T cell receptor beta chain and its context. The antigen remains unidentified. Naive CD8 populations comprised CD45RO-negative cells positively selected for CCR7, excluding terminally differentiated effector memory CD45RA+ cells. The source of the sample is a study of shared clonotypes between healthy human individuals. Study results and caveats: Compared with memory subsets, naive subsets generally had larger estimated richness. Non-shared clonotypes displayed generation probabilities falling below those of clonotypes present in all four donors.

Trimming pared 2 bases from V and 3 bases from J, leaving 11 bases between. CDR3 length: 14 residues. Germline-derived CDR1 and CDR2 are SNHLY and FYNNEI. It was roughly 210 ng DNA, around 33,000 T cell genomes, that sorted-subset replicate PCRs used. As processed by the authors: Junction-only immunoSEQ sequences carried no quality scores, so filtering differed. Sequencing used immunoSEQ multiplex PCR; TCRdb keeps in-frame clones, though not all of them. V and J calls and clone size are as listed in that table; D and trimming were resolved from the DNA. The table records some 800,000 clones, 80% to 95% of them present only once.

V gene TRBV2 combines with J gene TRBJ2-7; weak D call: TRBD2 (6 bases). The TCR originated in a man aged 25-40 years in good health. The sequencing sample was made of naive CD8+ T cells sorted from blood. CDR3 sequence (DNA): TGTGCCAGCAGTGAACTGGAGGGAGTCTACGAGCAGTACTTC. This translates into CASSELEGVYEQYF.